This T cell receptor beta chain was profiled in a study of CD8 T cells in ankylosing spondylitis. Findings and caveats of the study: The study looked at matched synovial fluid samples from ankylosing spondylitis patients. Disease-linked clones were reported to be significantly enriched there. Typical of ankylosing spondylitis blood, it appeared, was a TCR beta motif of fewer than 10 highly homologous variants.

TCRdb itself ran the 5' RACE reads through MiXCR, one entry per CDR3 protein. The sample has about 340,000 distinct CDR3 sequences, 14% to 15% seen once. Notes on this clonotype: What it binds is not known.

Germline values: CDR1 SGHTA, CDR2 FQGNSA. V dropped 0 bases and J dropped 9 bases, with 7 bases sitting between them. CDR3 size: 12 residues. The TCR was taken from a male donor with ankylosing spondylitis or in good health (not recorded which). The chain carries TRBV7-2 and TRBJ2-3, with D possibly being TRBD2 (6 bases). Sequencing was done on a sample of blood, either unsorted or a sorted T cell fraction (not recorded which). The DNA of the CDR3 is TGTGCCAGCAGCTTAGCGGGGGGAACGCAGTATTTT. Residues: CASSLAGGTQYF.